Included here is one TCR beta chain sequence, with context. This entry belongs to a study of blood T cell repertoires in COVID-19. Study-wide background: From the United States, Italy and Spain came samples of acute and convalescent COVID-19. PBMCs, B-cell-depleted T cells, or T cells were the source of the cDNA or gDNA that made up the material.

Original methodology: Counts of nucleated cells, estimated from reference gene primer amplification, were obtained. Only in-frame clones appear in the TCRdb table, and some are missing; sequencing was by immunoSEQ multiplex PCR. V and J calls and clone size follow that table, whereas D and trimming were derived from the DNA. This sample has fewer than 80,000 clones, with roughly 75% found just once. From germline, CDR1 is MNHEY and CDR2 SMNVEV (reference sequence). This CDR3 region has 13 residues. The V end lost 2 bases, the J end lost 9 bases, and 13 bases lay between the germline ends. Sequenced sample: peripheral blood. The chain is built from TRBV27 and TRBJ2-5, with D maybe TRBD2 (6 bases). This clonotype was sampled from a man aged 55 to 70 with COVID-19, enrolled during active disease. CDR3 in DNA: TGTGCCAGCAGTTTAGCGGGGCGATTACCCCAGTACTTC. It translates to CASSLAGRLPQYF.